This TCR beta chain was identified in a study of T cells in localized non-small cell lung cancer. Overall study results and limits: The study found T cell clonality highest in uninvolved adjacent lung, above tumor. The study linked higher blood T cell density to longer overall survival. Across samples, adjacent lung featured a median around 60 of the top 100 tumor clones.

Trimming cost V 4 bases and J 1 base, with 17 bases left between them. CDR1 SGHTA and CDR2 FQGNSA come from the germline V gene. CDR3 length: 16 amino acids. Generated by immunoSEQ multiplex PCR, the TCRdb table keeps only in-frame clones and is missing some. In the table there are 70,000 to 100,000 clones, around 82% of which are singletons. In the case of this clone: Its target is unknown.

This sequence joins TRBV7-2 and TRBJ2-7; no clear D gene. This clonotype was obtained from a female donor older than 55 with stage I lung adenocarcinoma. Source: peripheral blood, taken before any cancer treatment. CDR3 residues: CASSSPARRISYEQYF. CDR3 bases: TGTGCCAGCAGCTCCCCCGCCAGACGCATTTCCTACGAGCAGTACTTC.